The 20 T cell receptor beta chains in this list originate from one sample, sequenced in a study of blood T cells in healthy people across ages. Next came a second PCR, run for roughly 6 to 11 cycles, which used a sample-barcoded 5' primer along with a J-beta primer mix. TCRdb recomputed calls from the 5' RACE reads with MiXCR, one row per CDR3 protein. Found here are some 920,000 distinct CDR3 sequences, just over 50% of them singletons; the top ten hold about 20%. The sequencing input was blood. The origin of the receptors is a woman aged 55-70 years in good health.

Comment on this clonotype: A junction end diverges from the germline sequence, so it may reflect a read error. The gene calls are TRBV7-9 and TRBJ1-1; the D is unclear. There are 13 residues in the CDR3. The germline V gene has CDR1 SEHNR and CDR2 FQNEAQ (reference sequence). The CDR3 reads CAGSLLENTEAFF. Written as DNA, the CDR3 is TGTGCCGGCAGCTTACTCGAGAACACTGAAGCTTTCTTT. The full variable domain, completed using reference TRBV7-9 and TRBJ1-1, is DTGVSQNPRHKITKRGQNVTFRCDPISEHNRLYWYRQTLGQGPEFLTYFQNEAQLEKSRLLSDRFSAERPKGSFSTLEIQRTEQGDSAMYLCAGSLLENTEAFFGQGTRLTVV.

V and J are TRBV20-1 and TRBJ1-1, with D possibly TRBD1 on 5 matching bases. The CDR3 runs 15 residues. The germline V gene has CDR1 DFQATT and CDR2 SNEGSKA (reference sequence). V was cut by 6 bases and J by 7 bases, with 24 bases left in between. The CDR3 region is CSARSRDSPNGEAFF. In DNA form, the CDR3 reads TGCAGTGCAAGAAGTCGGGACTCCCCGAACGGTGAAGCTTTCTTT.

This clonotype appeared a few times. This CDR3 is CASYYKGLLTYEQYF. The DNA of the CDR3 is TGTGCCAGCTATTATAAGGGTCTACTAACCTACGAGCAGTACTTC. This sequence joins TRBV2 and TRBJ2-7; unclear D gene. The germline V gene encodes CDR1 SNHLY and CDR2 FYNNEI. CDR3 size: 15 residues. V was pared by 8 bases and J by 2 bases, with 19 bases between.

This clonotype was found a few times. The rearrangement joins TRBV7-2 to TRBJ2-1; 10 bases are shared with TRBD2. Germline V gene data show CDR1 as SGHTA and CDR2 as FQGNSA. The CDR3 has 17 residues. The V and J ends lost 2 bases and 6 bases, in that order; junction bases with no gene match: 10. CDR3 loop: CASSLMEGAGGVNEQFF. The CDR3 DNA follows: TGTGCCAGCAGCTTAATGGAGGGAGCGGGAGGGGTCAATGAGCAGTTCTTC.

The rearrangement uses TRBV6-2 or TRBV6-3 and TRBJ2-2; maybe TRBD2 (6 bases). The germline V gene has CDR1 MNHEY and CDR2 SVGEGT. Trimming removed 8 bases from V and 2 bases from J, with 12 bases in between. The CDR3 runs 14 residues. CDR3 DNA sequence: TGTGCCAGCGGCGGGACTGTCAACACCGGGGAGCTGTTTTTT. It yields the protein CASGGTVNTGELFF.

The V gene is TRBV20-1, the J gene TRBJ2-4; 8 bases align to TRBD2. With the DNA end fitting TRBJ2-7 better, the J assignment may be wrong. The CDR3 loop spans 14 amino acids. The germline CDR1 and CDR2 sequences are DFQATT and SNEGSKA (reference sequence). The CDR3 bases are TGCAGTGCTAGTAGCGGGATCGGCGGGTCCGAGCAGTACTTC. It encodes CSASSGIGGSEQYF.

This clonotype was seen more than once but under ten times. J is TRBJ2-5 and V is TRBV4-3; 7 bases map to TRBD2. V dropped 1 base and J dropped 5; count of bases not matched to a gene: 7. CDR1 is LGHNA, CDR2 YSLEER, per germline. The CDR3 runs 15 residues. CDR3 in amino acids: CASSQGVGGLETQYF. CDR3 nucleotides: TGCGCCAGCAGCCAAGGCGTGGGGGGGTTGGAGACCCAGTACTTC.

The chain has TRBV20-1 and TRBJ2-7; D might be TRBD2 (7 bases). This CDR3 is built from 16 residues. Germline CDR1 DFQATT, CDR2 SNEGSKA (reference sequence). The V and J ends lost 6 bases and 2 bases respectively, with 23 bases between them. The DNA for the CDR3 is TGCAGTGCCAAGAAGGTGAAGGGGGGGGGCACCTACGAGCAGTACTTC. Its protein is CSAKKVKGGGTYEQYF.

The chain is built from TRBV18 and TRBJ2-7, with a possible D match to TRBD2 (5 bases). Germline CDR1 and CDR2: KGHSH and LQKENI. The CDR3 is made up of 14 amino acids. The V end was cut by 3 bases, the J end by 5 bases, with 14 bases between. CDR3 DNA: TGTGCCAGCTCACCTGAGTTGAACGGGAACGAGCAGTACTTC. Translation gives CASSPELNGNEQYF.

J is TRBJ2-2 and V is TRBV9; D gene uncertain. The V gene lost 7 bases and the J gene lost 6 bases, with 22 bases spanning the gap. This CDR3 spans 16 amino acids. Germline V gene sequence: CDR1 SGDLS, CDR2 YYNGEE. CDR3 DNA: TGTGCCAGCTCTACCTTGATGGGAAGGGTAGCCGGGGAGCTGTTTTTT. As protein: CASSTLMGRVAGELFF.

This chain connects TRBV5-6 to TRBJ2-5; D not certain. CDR3 length: 14 residues. Between the trimmed V and J ends, which lost 1 base and 1 base, there was a span of 8 bases. The germline V gene encodes CDR1 SGHDT and CDR2 YYEEEE. Written as DNA, the CDR3 is TGTGCCAGCAGCTTGCCTCCAGGCCAAGAGACCCAGTACTTC. Protein: CASSLPPGQETQYF.

This clonotype has only a few counts. V gene TRBV7-9 combines with J gene TRBJ2-5, with D unclear. The CDR3 loop spans 13 amino acids. Trimming removed 4 bases from V and 5 bases from J, with 11 bases in between. The germline V gene encodes CDR1 SEHNR and CDR2 FQNEAQ (reference sequence). The chain's CDR3 is CASSSKAWETQYF. The CDR3 DNA reads TGTGCCAGCAGCTCAAAAGCCTGGGAGACCCAGTACTTC. The full variable domain, with the rest looked up from reference TRBV7-9 and TRBJ2-5, is DTGVSQNPRHKITKRGQNVTFRCDPISEHNRLYWYRQTLGQGPEFLTYFQNEAQLEKSRLLSDRFSAERPKGSFSTLEIQRTEQGDSAMYLCASSSKAWETQYFGPGTRLLVL.

This sequence joins TRBV12-3 or TRBV12-4 and TRBJ2-3; possibly TRBD1 or TRBD2 for D (5 bases each). The CDR3 sequence is 15 residues long. V shed 1 base and J shed 5 bases, with 13 bases lying between them. The CDR3 DNA reads TGTGCCAGCAGTTTAGGTTCAGAGGGGAAAGATACGCAGTATTTT. This encodes CASSLGSEGKDTQYF.

The J gene is TRBJ1-2, the V gene TRBV12-3 or TRBV12-4; TRBD1 aligns across 8 bases. V was clipped by 3 bases and J by 6 bases; unmatched bases: 9. CDR3 length equals 15 residues. CDR3 coding DNA: TGTGCCAGCAGTTTTGACCGACAGGGGCCTGATGGCTACACCTTC. It is translated as CASSFDRQGPDGYTF.

The J gene is TRBJ2-7, the V gene TRBV6-5; 7 bases line up with TRBD2. The CDR3 has 15 amino acids. The ends lost 7 bases at V and 7 bases at J; junction bases unmatched: 16. Germline loops: CDR1 MNHEY, CDR2 SVGAGI. The CDR3 is CASTKGRAGSNEQYF. In DNA, the CDR3 is TGTGCCAGCACAAAAGGACGAGCGGGAAGCAATGAGCAGTACTTC.

The chain combines TRBV6-2 or TRBV6-3 with TRBJ2-7, with 9 bases matching TRBD1. There are 14 residues in the CDR3. Germline assignment: CDR1 MNHEY and CDR2 SVGEGT. V was clipped by 8 bases and J by 5 bases; unmatched bases: 10. The CDR3 bases are TGTGCCAGCGTCCGGGACAGGGTTTGGAACGAGCAGTACTTC. It encodes CASVRDRVWNEQYF.

This rearrangement joins TRBV20-1 to TRBJ1-4; perhaps TRBD1 as D (6 bases). The germline V and J ends were trimmed by 2 bases and 2 bases, with 9 bases remaining between them. This CDR3 is 14 amino acids long. Germline V lookup: CDR1 DFQATT, CDR2 SNEGSKA (reference sequence). CDR3 amino acids: CSARFGGTNEKLFF. CDR3 nucleotides: TGCAGTGCTAGATTTGGGGGCACTAATGAAAAACTGTTTTTT.

The genes are TRBV7-3 and TRBJ2-1, with 7 bases that match TRBD1. The CDR3 covers 17 residues. The V and J ends lost 2 bases and 7 bases, in that order; junction bases with no gene match: 14. CDR1 is SGHTA and CDR2 is FQGTGA in the germline V gene. The CDR3 protein is CASSLAGPGGFLNEQFF. The CDR3 coding sequence is TGTGCCAGCAGCTTAGCAGGGCCAGGGGGATTTTTGAATGAGCAGTTCTTC.

The V gene is TRBV7-2, the J gene TRBJ2-7, with 11 bases matching TRBD2. The CDR3 runs to 15 residues. The germline CDR1 and CDR2 sequences are SGHTA and FQGNSA. The V segment lost 1 base and the J segment 4 bases; nucleotides outside the gene matches: 3. The CDR3 DNA follows: TGTGCCAGCAGCTTAGAACTAGCGGGAGCGTACGAGCAGTACTTC. Translation: CASSLELAGAYEQYF.

This clonotype has only a few counts. The genes are TRBV20-1 and TRBJ2-3, with 9 bases lining up with TRBD2. V was pared by 5 bases and J by 4 bases, with 7 bases of the junction left unmatched. There are 14 residues in the CDR3. Per germline, CDR1 DFQATT and CDR2 SNEGSKA (reference sequence). CDR3 region: CSACLAGMSDTQYF. The CDR3 DNA reads as TGCAGTGCTTGCCTAGCGGGAATGTCAGATACGCAGTATTTT.